The present entry profiles one TCR beta chain with its context. After removal of 7 bases from V and 3 bases from J, the junction contained 11 bases not matched to a gene. This CDR3 contains 17 residues. Germline values: CDR1 MGHRA, CDR2 YSYEKL. The sample belongs to a study of blood T cell repertoires in COVID-19. Study-wide context: Some COVID-19 samples were acute and others convalescent; all came from the United States, Italy and Spain.

The method was immunoSEQ multiplex PCR; TCRdb's version includes in-frame clones alone and lacks a portion of them. The sample shows approximately 300,000 clones, more than 85% of them seen only once. The sequence derives from a man under 40 with acute or convalescent COVID-19. The chain uses TRBV4-1 and TRBJ2-1; 11 nucleotides align to TRBD2. The source material was peripheral blood. This CDR3 is CASNSLAGGPNYNEQFF. The CDR3 DNA sequence: TGCGCCAGCAACTCTCTAGCGGGGGGCCCGAACTACAATGAGCAGTTCTTC.